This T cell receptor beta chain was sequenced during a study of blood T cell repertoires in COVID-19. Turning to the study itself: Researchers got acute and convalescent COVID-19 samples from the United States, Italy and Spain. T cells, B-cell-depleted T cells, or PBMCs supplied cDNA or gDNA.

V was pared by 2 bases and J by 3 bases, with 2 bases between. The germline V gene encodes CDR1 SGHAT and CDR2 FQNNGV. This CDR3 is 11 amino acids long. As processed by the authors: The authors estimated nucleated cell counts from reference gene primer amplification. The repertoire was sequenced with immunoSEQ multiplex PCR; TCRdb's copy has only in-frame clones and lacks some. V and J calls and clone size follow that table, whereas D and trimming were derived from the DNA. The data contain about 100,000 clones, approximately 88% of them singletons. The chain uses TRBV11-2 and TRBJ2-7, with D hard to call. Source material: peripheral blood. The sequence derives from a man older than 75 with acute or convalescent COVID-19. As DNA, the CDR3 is TGTGCCAGCAGCTTACACTACGAGCAGTACTTC. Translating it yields CASSLHYEQYF.